Following are 3 T cell receptor beta chains from one sample sequenced in a study of cytomegalovirus exposure and HLA in healthy donors. This table comes from immunoSEQ multiplex PCR, and its TCRdb copy is limited to in-frame clones, with some not included. The sample contains approximately 200,000 clones, around 88% of which appear only once. Sample: PBMCs. The receptors were sampled from a woman younger than 30 in good health and CMV-seronegative.

The chain joins TRBV7-9 to TRBJ2-4; D is possibly TRBD2 (6 bases). Trimming removed 1 base at V and 6 bases at J, with 22 bases between. This CDR3 has 18 residues. Germline CDR1 reads SEHNR; CDR2 reads FQNEAQ (reference sequence). In DNA form, the CDR3 reads TGTGCCAGCAGCTTAGGTCTCGGGAGTAGTTGGACTGGAAACATTCAGTACTTC. Translation: CASSLGLGSSWTGNIQYF.

The CDR3, as DNA: TGTGCCAGCAGCTTACGACAGGGGGCTGGGGAGCTGTTTTTT. It translates to CASSLRQGAGELFF. This chain uses TRBV11-3 with TRBJ2-2; 10 bases match TRBD1. Germline V CDR1 and CDR2: SGHNT, YENEEA. The CDR3 totals 14 residues. V shed 2 bases, J shed 8 bases, and the junction held 2 bases outside the gene matches.

The chain uses TRBV6-1 and TRBJ2-7, with D possibly matching TRBD1 (5 bases). The CDR3 loop spans 16 amino acids. V lost 3 bases, J lost 2 bases, and 17 bases lay in between. Germline loops: CDR1 MNHNS, CDR2 SASEGT. The CDR3 bases are TGTGCCAGCAGTGATTTGCAGGGAAGGGGAACCTACGAGCAGTACTTC. Protein sequence: CASSDLQGRGTYEQYF.